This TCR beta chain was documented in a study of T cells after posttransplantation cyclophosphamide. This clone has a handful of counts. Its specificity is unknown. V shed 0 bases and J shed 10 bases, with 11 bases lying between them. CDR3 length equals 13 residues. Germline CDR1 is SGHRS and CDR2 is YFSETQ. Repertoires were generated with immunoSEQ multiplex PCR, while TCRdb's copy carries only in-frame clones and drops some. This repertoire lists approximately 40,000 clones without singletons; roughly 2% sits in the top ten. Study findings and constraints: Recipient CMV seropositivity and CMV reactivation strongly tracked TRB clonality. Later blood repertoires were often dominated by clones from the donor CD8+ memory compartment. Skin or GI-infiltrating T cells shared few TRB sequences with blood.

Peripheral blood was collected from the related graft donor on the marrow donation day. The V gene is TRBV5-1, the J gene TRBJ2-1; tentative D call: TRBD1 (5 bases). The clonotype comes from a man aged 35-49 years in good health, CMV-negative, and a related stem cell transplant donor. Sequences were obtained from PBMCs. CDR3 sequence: CASSLVQGGEQFF. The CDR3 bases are TGCGCCAGCAGCTTGGTTCAGGGTGGGGAGCAGTTCTTC.